This T cell receptor (beta chain) was sequenced for a study of early T cells in non-severe SARS-CoV-2 infection (dated by TCRdb to the early 2020s). Turning to the overall study: Because TCR sequencing was done on bulk RNA from unsorted whole blood, the alpha and beta chains could not be paired. Paper-wide results and their limitations: Matching against VDJdb was skewed toward anti-spike CD8 responses, likely underestimated virus-specific expansions, and missed private and CD4 specificities.

This was a case-control study nested in a cohort of healthcare workers in London, UK, who had nasopharyngeal swab PCR tests and blood samples taken every week. Healthcare workers were recruited between 23 and 31 March 2020, during the week of the UK lockdown, and were followed weekly for up to roughly 16 weeks. Points on this clonotype: Its antigen remains unidentified. Base qualities are not provided; no much larger clone lies one nucleotide away.

V lost 8 bases and J lost 2 bases; the stretch between them is 15 bases long. CDR1 and CDR2 (MNHNY, SVGAGI) derive from the germline V gene (reference sequence). From the cysteine through the phenylalanine, the CDR3 covers 14 amino acids. Only the CDR3 part of the read is kept: 42 bases, read in frame from the first base. Receptor amplification or capture employed 5' RACE. TCRdb records NextSeq 500 as the sequencer. Unique molecular identifiers were attached to individual cDNA molecules in the TCR library protocol so that sequencing error and PCR bias could be corrected. TCR alpha and beta chains were both sequenced, and the abundances of alpha and beta sequences in each sample were closely correlated with each other. Concerning the study's data processing: Decombinator V4 was used to annotate the V gene, J gene and CDR3 of the TCR sequences. Expanded TCRs were defined as changing significantly between any two time points under a Poisson model with p below 0.0001. TCR abundances were normalised to the total number of TCRs sequenced per sample and were expressed as counts per million. MAIT TCRs were defined by TRAV1-2 paired with TRAJ12, TRAJ20 or TRAJ33, and iNKT TCRs by TRAV10 paired with TRAJ18. VDJdb, accessed 1 November 2021, was searched for CMV, EBV and SARS-CoV-2 annotated TCRs, with TCRs annotated for multiple antigens excluded. The public reads were reprocessed in TCRdb via fastp at Q25 and MiXCR, keeping in-frame beta chains. Rows are unified per CDR3 protein, each entry keeping the most common DNA and genes. These V and J calls derive from TCRdb rather than the authors' analysis. The sample contains roughly 86,000 distinct CDR3 sequences, about 15% of them found a single time. Roughly 0.6% of the sample rests with the top ten.

Sequenced material: whole blood. The origin of this receptor is an adult who was a healthcare worker with PCR-confirmed SARS-CoV-2 infection or an uninfected control (not recorded which). The chain is assembled from TRBV6-6 and TRBJ1-2; TRBD1 could be the D gene, as 5 bases match. The nucleotide sequence is TGTGCCAGCGGGGCCTCCGGACCGAACTATGGCTACACCTTC. Its protein product is CASGASGPNYGYTF.